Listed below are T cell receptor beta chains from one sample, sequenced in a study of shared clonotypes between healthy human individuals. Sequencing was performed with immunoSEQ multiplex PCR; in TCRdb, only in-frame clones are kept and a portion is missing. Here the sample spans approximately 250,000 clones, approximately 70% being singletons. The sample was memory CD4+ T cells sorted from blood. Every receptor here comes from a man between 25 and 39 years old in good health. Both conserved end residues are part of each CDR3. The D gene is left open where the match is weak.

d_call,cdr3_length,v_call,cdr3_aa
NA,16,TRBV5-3,CARSLCGTGSSYEQYF
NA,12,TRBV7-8,CASSLGARGQYF
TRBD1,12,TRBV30,CAWGQGFYEQYF
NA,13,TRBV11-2,CASSLDGSGELFF
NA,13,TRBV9,CASSVTPTYEQYF
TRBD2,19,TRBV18,CASSLKKGLAGGPSYEQYF
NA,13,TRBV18,CASSPTDRNTIYF
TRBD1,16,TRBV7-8,CASSSQGQDTNYGYTF
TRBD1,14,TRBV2,CASSEQGANEKLFF
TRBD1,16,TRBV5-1,CASSPIQGAGTDTQYF
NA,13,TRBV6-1,CASSETLGNTIYF
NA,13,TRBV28,CASRRQTYNEQFF
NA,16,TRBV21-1,CASIYHLRTMGLEQYF
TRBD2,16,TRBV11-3,CASTYGGGRAISEQFF
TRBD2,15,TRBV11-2,CASSYGLGRTDTQYF
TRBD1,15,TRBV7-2,CASSLVAGGQPEAFF
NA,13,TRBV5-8,CASSPDYNQPQHF
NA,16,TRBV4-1,CASSQEIAGSGNTIYF
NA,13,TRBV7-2,CASSFRVNGELFF
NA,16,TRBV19,CASSSWTLTSSYEQYF
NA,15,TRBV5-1,CASSPDSGANYGYTF
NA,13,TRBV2,CASRTGALNEQFF
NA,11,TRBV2,CASSLGDEQFF
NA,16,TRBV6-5,CASSYPPQEFNEKLFF
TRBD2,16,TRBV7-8,CASSLQAGGPVETQYF
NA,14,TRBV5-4,CASSIRTSEGEAFF
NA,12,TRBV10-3,CAIASSNQPQHF
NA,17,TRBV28,CASSSTPIRRTRETQYF
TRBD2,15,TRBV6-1,CASSPRSSGRNEQYF